The sequence of this T cell receptor (beta chain) was determined in a study of cytomegalovirus exposure and HLA in healthy donors. PCR was performed using 60 Vbeta and 13 Jbeta primers. Measured with immunoSEQ multiplex PCR; TCRdb has only the in-frame clones, and not every one. Here the sample spans 90,000 to 110,000 clones, less than 70% being singletons. The CDR3 length is 14 residues. V was trimmed by 1 base and J by 8 bases, leaving 14 bases between them. Germline V gene data show CDR1 as SGHAT and CDR2 as FQNNGV. Sequenced sample: PBMCs. The TCR sequence derives from a woman in her seventies in good health and CMV-seropositive. The rearrangement links TRBV11-2 to TRBJ2-5; a weak D match, TRBD1 (6 bases). The CDR3: CASSLVLGGRTQYF. CDR3 sequence (DNA): TGTGCCAGCAGCTTAGTTCTAGGGGGTCGAACCCAGTACTTC.